Each of the 25 T cell receptor beta chains below was sequenced from the same sample in a study of regulatory T cells in long-lasting Graves disease. The time point is: persistent/refractory GD, antithyroid drugs over 5 years with positive TRAb. Scientists built the TCR library using RNA that was extracted from PBMCs. Both iRepertoire HTBI primers and Arm-PCR of CDR3 regions were used to build the TCR beta libraries. TCRdb itself ran the multiplex PCR reads through MiXCR, one entry per CDR3 protein. The data contain around 460,000 distinct CDR3 sequences, 22% of them singletons. The material was peripheral blood mononuclear cells (PBMCs), obtained when the disease was refractory, from a patient treated with antithyroid drugs. All receptors derive from a female donor with Graves disease.

In its sample, this clonotype was seen many times. The chain combines TRBV2 with TRBJ1-2; the D is unclear. Looked up from germline, CDR1 is SNHLY and CDR2 is FYNNEI. V lost 6 bases and J lost 2, with 13 bases in between. The CDR3 sequence is 14 residues long. The CDR3 DNA reads as TGTGCCAGCAGCTCCGGCCGTCAGAACTATGGCTACACCTTC. Protein: CASSSGRQNYGYTF.

CDR3 amino acids: CASSKQGSGELFF. The CDR3, as DNA: TGTGCCAGCAGCAAACAGGGCTCCGGGGAGCTGTTTTTT. The chain carries TRBV9 and TRBJ2-2; tentatively, D is TRBD1 (6 bases). The CDR3 length is 13 residues. Between the trimmed V and J ends, which lost 4 bases and 6 bases, there was a span of 10 bases. Germline CDR1 reads SGDLS; CDR2 reads YYNGEE.

This clonotype came up once. The rearrangement joins TRBV18 to TRBJ2-3, with 9 bases matching TRBD2. The CDR3 has 14 amino acids. The trim removed 6 bases at V and 3 bases at J, leaving 4 bases unmatched. CDR1 and CDR2 (germline): KGHSH, LQKENI. The CDR3: CASSASGVTDTQYF. The CDR3 DNA follows: TGTGCCAGCTCGGCTAGCGGGGTAACAGATACGCAGTATTTT.

This clonotype was detected ten times or more. The genes are TRBV11-1 and TRBJ1-1; a weak D match, TRBD1 (5 bases). The CDR3 covers 12 residues. Trimming took 11 bases from V and 4 from J, leaving 14 bases between them. CDR1 and CDR2 (germline): SGHAT, FQDESV (reference sequence). CDR3 sequence reads: CAGGGGGTEAFF. The CDR3 DNA reads TGTGCCGGGGGGGGAGGCGGCACTGAAGCTTTCTTT.

Only one count was recorded for this clonotype. The genes are TRBV6-1 and TRBJ2-7; D uncertain. This CDR3 contains 12 residues. The germline gives CDR1 MNHNS, CDR2 SASEGT. V lost 6 bases and J lost 3, with 9 bases in between. CDR3 DNA sequence: TGTGCCAGCAGGGATAGAGTCTACGAGCAGTACTTC. It yields the protein CASRDRVYEQYF.

J is TRBJ2-7 and V is TRBV6-2 or TRBV6-3; D perhaps matches TRBD1 (5 bases). The V end lost 8 bases, the J end lost 8 bases, and 16 bases lay between the germline ends. This CDR3 is 12 amino acids long. The V gene's germline CDR1 is MNHEY and CDR2 SVGEGT. Written as DNA, the CDR3 is TGTGCCAGCGCACCTCAGGGTGGAAAGCAGTACTTC. This codes for CASAPQGGKQYF.

This clonotype was detected a few times. The rearrangement uses TRBV3-1 and TRBJ1-2; 7 bases align to TRBD1. CDR3 length: 14 amino acids. The V gene end was trimmed by 1 base and the J gene end by 4 bases; junction bases not matched to a gene: 3. Germline V CDR1 and CDR2: LGHDT, YNNKEL (reference sequence). CDR3 amino acids: CASSQGQGRYGYTF. In nucleotides, the CDR3 is TGTGCCAGCAGCCAAGGACAGGGCCGCTATGGCTACACCTTC.

The chain recombines TRBV2 with TRBJ1-2, with a weak D call TRBD1 (5 bases). This CDR3 contains 14 residues. Trimming took off 6 bases at V and 0 bases at J, with 11 bases between the two ends. Germline values: CDR1 SNHLY, CDR2 FYNNEI. The CDR3 DNA is TGTGCCAGCAGGGCCGGGACGACTAACTATGGCTACACCTTC. Translating gives CASRAGTTNYGYTF.

This chain uses TRBV18 with TRBJ2-7, with D possibly being TRBD2 (5 bases). CDR1 is KGHSH, CDR2 LQKENI, per germline. This CDR3 has 14 residues. The V end lost 4 bases, the J end lost 2 bases, and 12 bases lay between the germline ends. Written as DNA, the CDR3 is TGTGCCAGCTCACACGGACGGACTCCCTACGAGCAGTACTTC. As protein: CASSHGRTPYEQYF.

Details on this clonotype: Lacking the conserved final phenylalanine or tryptophan, this CDR3 likely reflects a read error. The chain uses TRBV20-1 and TRBJ1-2; 7 bases align to TRBD1. This CDR3 region has 15 residues. In germline, CDR1 is DFQATT, CDR2 SNEGSKA (reference sequence). V lost 3 bases to trimming and J lost 2 bases; unmatched junction nucleotides: 9. Written as DNA, the CDR3 is TGCAGTGCTAGTCAGCAGGGGGGAGGAAACTATGGCTACACCCTC. This sequence encodes CSASQQGGGNYGYTL.

The rearrangement joins TRBV3-1 to TRBJ1-1, with D unresolved. The germline CDR1 and CDR2 sequences are LGHDT and YNNKEL (reference sequence). V was cut by 1 base and J by 8 bases, with 11 bases left in between. The CDR3 contains 13 residues. The CDR3 sequence is CASSQAVTSEAFF. DNA for the CDR3: TGTGCCAGCAGCCAAGCAGTGACCTCGGAAGCTTTCTTT.

Only a few counts were recorded for this clonotype. The chain combines TRBV28 with TRBJ2-3, with TRBD2 matching over 12 bases. Unmatched junction bases numbered 3, after V lost 4 bases and J lost 4 bases. CDR1 and CDR2 from the germline V gene are MDHEN and SYDVKM. This CDR3 region has 15 residues. CDR3 loop: CASSSLAGGADTQYF. The CDR3 DNA reads as TGTGCCAGCAGTTCGCTAGCGGGAGGGGCAGATACGCAGTATTTT.

This chain uses TRBV10-1 with TRBJ1-2; the match to TRBD1 covers 8 bases. Looked up from germline, CDR1 is WNHNN and CDR2 is SYGVQD (reference sequence). The CDR3 has 18 residues. Trimming at V came to 7 bases and at J to 5 bases, leaving 21 bases not matched to a gene. The CDR3 DNA follows: TGCGCCAGCAAAGTCTCCCGGACAGGGCGTCTTTGGTGGTATGGCTACACCTTC. It encodes CASKVSRTGRLWWYGYTF.

This chain links TRBV7-2 with TRBJ1-3, with 8 positions matching TRBD1. CDR1 SGHTA and CDR2 FQGNSA come from the germline V gene. The CDR3 loop spans 15 amino acids. V was pared by 5 bases and J by 1 base, with 4 bases of the junction left unmatched. The CDR3 loop reads CASSGQGGSGNTIYF. As DNA, the CDR3 is TGTGCCAGCAGCGGACAGGGAGGTTCTGGAAACACCATATATTTT.

This clonotype showed up many times. The chain carries TRBV7-9 and TRBJ1-1, with D unresolved. CDR1 and CDR2 (germline): SEHNR, FQNEAQ (reference sequence). This CDR3 region has 13 residues. With 1 base removed from V and 7 bases from J, the gap between germline ends came to 10 bases. The CDR3 DNA follows: TGTGCCAGCAGCTTAGAGGGAGGGAGTGAAGCTTTCTTT. It translates to CASSLEGGSEAFF.

This clonotype came up once. A much larger clone lies one base from this, so it may be a read error. The rearrangement links TRBV6-1 to TRBJ1-1; no clear D gene. This CDR3 comprises 12 residues. Germline values: CDR1 MNHNS, CDR2 SASEGT. In DNA form, the CDR3 reads TGTGCCAGCACTAATGGACTCGCTGAAGCTTCCTTT. This codes for CASTNGLAEASF.

The genes are TRBV5-8 and TRBJ1-1; D ambiguous. The germline CDR1 and CDR2 sequences are SGHTS and YDEGEE. V was trimmed by 4 bases and J by 4 bases, leaving 17 bases between them. The CDR3 loop spans 15 amino acids. The chain's CDR3 is CASSRGGRGFTEAFF. The CDR3 DNA reads as TGTGCCAGCAGCCGCGGTGGTCGGGGATTCACTGAAGCTTTCTTT.

This clonotype was observed a handful of times. The V and J genes are TRBV28 and TRBJ2-2, with TRBD2 as a possible D gene (5 bases). Trimming took off 6 bases at V and 4 bases at J, with 12 bases between the two ends. CDR1 and CDR2 (germline): MDHEN, SYDVKM. This CDR3 has 14 amino acids. CDR3 sequence reads: CASSTRVPTGELFF. In DNA form, the CDR3 reads TGTGCCAGCAGCACTAGGGTTCCCACCGGGGAGCTGTTTTTT. Full variable domain (missing parts from reference TRBV28 and TRBJ2-2): DVKVTQSSRYLVKRTGEKVFLECVQDMDHENMFWYRQDPGLGLRLIYFSYDVKMKEKGDIPEGYSVSREKKERFSLILESASTNQTSMYLCASSTRVPTGELFFGEGSRLTVL.

This clonotype was counted ten times or more. The V gene is TRBV7-2, the J gene TRBJ2-7; 7 bases are shared with TRBD2. The junction had 2 bases not matched to a gene; V was cut back by 2 bases and J by 4 bases. The CDR3 is 13 amino acids. The germline CDR1 and CDR2 sequences are SGHTA and FQGNSA. The CDR3 region is CASSLFSGYEQYF. The CDR3 DNA reads TGTGCCAGCAGCTTATTTAGCGGGTACGAGCAGTACTTC.

This clonotype appeared a few times. The DNA for the CDR3 is TGTGCCAGCAAAACCAGGGGCTCCACCGGGGAGCTGTTTTTT. Translation: CASKTRGSTGELFF. This chain uses TRBV28 with TRBJ2-2; weak D call: TRBD1 (6 bases). The CDR3 totals 14 residues. In germline, CDR1 is MDHEN, CDR2 SYDVKM. Trimming took off 7 bases at V and 4 bases at J, with 13 bases between the two ends.

In its sample, this clonotype was seen many times. CDR3 in DNA: TGTGCCTTTAGGGGGCAGACTAACTATGGCTACACCTTC. The encoded protein is CAFRGQTNYGYTF. The chain is built from TRBV2 and TRBJ1-2; 7 nucleotides line up with TRBD1. With 11 bases clipped from V and 0 bases from J, the junction kept 6 bases outside the gene matches. Germline CDR1 SNHLY, CDR2 FYNNEI. The CDR3 spans 13 residues.

The J gene is TRBJ1-4, the V gene TRBV7-2; D gene unclear. Germline loops: CDR1 SGHTA, CDR2 FQGNSA. Trimming left V 2 bases short and J 6 bases short, with 10 bases between. The CDR3 sequence is 14 residues long. DNA for the CDR3: TGTGCCAGCAGCTTATCTGATAATCATGAAAAACTGTTTTTT. Translating gives CASSLSDNHEKLFF.

This clonotype was seen repeatedly, ten times or more. The V gene is TRBV9, the J gene TRBJ1-4; 7 bases are a match to TRBD1. The CDR3 is 14 residues long. J was trimmed by 7 bases and V by 1 base; bases with no gene match: 4. From germline, CDR1 is SGDLS and CDR2 YYNGEE. CDR3 coding DNA: TGTGCCAGCAGCGTACCAAGGGGGCCTGAAAAACTGTTTTTT. Protein sequence: CASSVPRGPEKLFF.

This clonotype was observed at least ten times. The chain couples TRBV7-9 to TRBJ2-4; maybe TRBD1 (5 bases). Germline-derived CDR1 and CDR2 are SEHNR and FQNEAQ (reference sequence). This CDR3 spans 16 amino acids. The V end was cut by 1 base, the J end by 8 bases, with 18 bases between. The CDR3 bases are TGTGCCAGCAGCTTAGATGGCGGTTCTGGGGCGGACATTCAGTACTTC. Protein product: CASSLDGGSGADIQYF.

This clonotype was observed many times. V is TRBV6-5 and J is TRBJ1-5; D remains ambiguous. This CDR3 region has 15 residues. Trimming took 3 bases from V and 1 from J, leaving 10 bases between them. Per the germline V gene, CDR1 is MNHEY and CDR2 is SVGAGI. The CDR3 loop is CASSYFSGSNQPQHF. The CDR3 DNA reads TGTGCCAGCAGTTATTTCAGCGGGAGCAATCAGCCCCAGCATTTT.